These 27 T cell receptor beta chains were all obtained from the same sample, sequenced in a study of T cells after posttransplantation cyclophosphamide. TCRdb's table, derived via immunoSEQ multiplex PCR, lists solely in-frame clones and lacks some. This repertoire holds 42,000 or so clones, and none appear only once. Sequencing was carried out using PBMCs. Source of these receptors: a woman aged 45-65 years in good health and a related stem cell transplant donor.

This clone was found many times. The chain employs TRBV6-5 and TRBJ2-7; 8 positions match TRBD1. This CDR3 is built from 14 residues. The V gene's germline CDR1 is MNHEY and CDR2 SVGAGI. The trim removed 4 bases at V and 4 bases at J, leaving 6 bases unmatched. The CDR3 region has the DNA TGTGCCAGCAGTTCCGCGGACAGGGCTTACGAGCAGTACTTC. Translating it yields CASSSADRAYEQYF.

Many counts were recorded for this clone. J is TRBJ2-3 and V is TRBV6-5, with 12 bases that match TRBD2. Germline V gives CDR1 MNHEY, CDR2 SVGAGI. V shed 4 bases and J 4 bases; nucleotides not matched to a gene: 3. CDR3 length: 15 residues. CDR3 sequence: CASSSRLAGADTQYF. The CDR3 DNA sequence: TGTGCCAGCAGTTCCCGACTAGCGGGAGCAGATACGCAGTATTTT.

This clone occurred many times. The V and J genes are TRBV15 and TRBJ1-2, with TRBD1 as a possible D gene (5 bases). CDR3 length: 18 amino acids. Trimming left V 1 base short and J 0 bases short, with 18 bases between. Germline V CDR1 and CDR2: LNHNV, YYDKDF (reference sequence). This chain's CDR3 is CATSRGWAQVDANYGYTF. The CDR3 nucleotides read TGTGCCACCAGCAGAGGTTGGGCACAGGTAGACGCTAACTATGGCTACACCTTC.

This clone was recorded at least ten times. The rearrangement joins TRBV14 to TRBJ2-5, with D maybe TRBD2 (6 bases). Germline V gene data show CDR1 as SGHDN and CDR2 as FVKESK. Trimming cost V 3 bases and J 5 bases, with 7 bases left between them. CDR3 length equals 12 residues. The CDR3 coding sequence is TGTGCCAGCAGCCAGGGGAGGGAGACCCAGTACTTC. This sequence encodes CASSQGRETQYF.

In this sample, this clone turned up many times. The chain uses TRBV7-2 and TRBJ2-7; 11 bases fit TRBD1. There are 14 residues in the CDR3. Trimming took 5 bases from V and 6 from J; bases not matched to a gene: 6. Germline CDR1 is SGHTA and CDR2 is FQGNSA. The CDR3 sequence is CASSQVGQGAEQYF. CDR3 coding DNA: TGTGCCAGCAGCCAGGTCGGACAGGGGGCCGAGCAGTACTTC.

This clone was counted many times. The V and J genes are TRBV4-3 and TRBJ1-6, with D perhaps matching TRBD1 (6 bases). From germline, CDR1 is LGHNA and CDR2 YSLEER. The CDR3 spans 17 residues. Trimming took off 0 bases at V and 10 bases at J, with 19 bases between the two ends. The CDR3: CASSQDRGGRGDSPLHF. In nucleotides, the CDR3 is TGCGCCAGCAGCCAAGATCGGGGCGGGAGGGGGGACTCACCCCTCCACTTT.

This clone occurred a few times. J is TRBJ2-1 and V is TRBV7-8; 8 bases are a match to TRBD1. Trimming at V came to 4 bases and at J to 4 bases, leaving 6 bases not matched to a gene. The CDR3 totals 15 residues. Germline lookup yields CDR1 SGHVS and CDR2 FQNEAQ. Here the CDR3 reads CASSSRTGSYNEQFF. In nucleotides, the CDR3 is TGTGCCAGCAGCTCCAGGACAGGGTCTTACAATGAGCAGTTCTTC.

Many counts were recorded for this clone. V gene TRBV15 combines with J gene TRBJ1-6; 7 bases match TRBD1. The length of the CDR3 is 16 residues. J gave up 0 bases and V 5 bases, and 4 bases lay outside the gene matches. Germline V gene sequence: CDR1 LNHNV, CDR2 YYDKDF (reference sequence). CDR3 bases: TGTGCCACCAGCCGACAGGGCAGCTCCTATAATTCACCCCTCCACTTT. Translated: CATSRQGSSYNSPLHF.

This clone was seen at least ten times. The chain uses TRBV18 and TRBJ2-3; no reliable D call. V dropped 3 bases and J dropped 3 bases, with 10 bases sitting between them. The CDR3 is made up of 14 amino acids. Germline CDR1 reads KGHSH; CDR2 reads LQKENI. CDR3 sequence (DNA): TGTGCCAGCTCACCCAGTAGAGCGACAGATACGCAGTATTTT. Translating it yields CASSPSRATDTQYF.

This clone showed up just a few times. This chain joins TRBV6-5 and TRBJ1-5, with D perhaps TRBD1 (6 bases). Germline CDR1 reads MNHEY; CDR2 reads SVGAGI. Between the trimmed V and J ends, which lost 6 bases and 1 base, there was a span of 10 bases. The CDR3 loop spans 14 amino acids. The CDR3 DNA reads TGTGCCAGCAGGGGACATTTGAGCAATCAGCCCCAGCATTTT. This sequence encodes CASRGHLSNQPQHF.

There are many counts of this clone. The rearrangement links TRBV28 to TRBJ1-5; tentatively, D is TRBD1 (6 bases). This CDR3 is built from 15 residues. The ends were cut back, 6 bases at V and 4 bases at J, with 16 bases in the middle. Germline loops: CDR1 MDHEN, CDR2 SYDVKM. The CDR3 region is CASRFPGATNQPQHF. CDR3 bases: TGTGCCAGCAGATTTCCAGGGGCTACGAATCAGCCCCAGCATTTT.

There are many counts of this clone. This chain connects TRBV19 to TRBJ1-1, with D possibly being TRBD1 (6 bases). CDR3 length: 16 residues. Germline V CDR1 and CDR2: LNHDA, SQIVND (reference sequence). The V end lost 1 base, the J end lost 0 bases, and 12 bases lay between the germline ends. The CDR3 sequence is CASSIGTGPMNTEAFF. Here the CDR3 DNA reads TGTGCCAGTAGTATAGGAACAGGGCCTATGAACACTGAAGCTTTCTTT.

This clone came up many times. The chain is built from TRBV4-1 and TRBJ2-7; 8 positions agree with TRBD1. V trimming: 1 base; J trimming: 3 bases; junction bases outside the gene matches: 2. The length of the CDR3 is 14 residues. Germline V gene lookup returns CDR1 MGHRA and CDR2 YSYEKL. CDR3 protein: CASSQGGQGYEQYF. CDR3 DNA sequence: TGCGCCAGCAGCCAAGGAGGACAGGGCTACGAGCAGTACTTC.

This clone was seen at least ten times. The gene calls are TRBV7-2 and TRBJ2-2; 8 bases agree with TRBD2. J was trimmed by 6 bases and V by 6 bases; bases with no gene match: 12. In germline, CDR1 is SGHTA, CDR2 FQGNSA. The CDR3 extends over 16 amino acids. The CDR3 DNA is TGTGCCAGCAGTCCCCCGGGGGGGTGGGGATCCGGGGAGCTGTTTTTT. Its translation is CASSPPGGWGSGELFF.

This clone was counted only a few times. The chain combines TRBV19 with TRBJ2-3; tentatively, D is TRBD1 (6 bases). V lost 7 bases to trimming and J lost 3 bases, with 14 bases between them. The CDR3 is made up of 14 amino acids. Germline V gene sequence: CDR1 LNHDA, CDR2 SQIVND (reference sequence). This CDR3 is CASTSGAQTDTQYF. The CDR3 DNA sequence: TGTGCCAGTACCTCAGGGGCGCAAACAGATACGCAGTATTTT. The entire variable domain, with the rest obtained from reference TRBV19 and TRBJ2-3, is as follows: DGGITQSPKYLFRKEGQNVTLSCEQNLNHDAMYWYRQDPGQGLRLIYYSQIVNDFQKGDIAEGYSVSREKKESFPLTVTSAQKNPTAFYLCASTSGAQTDTQYFGPGTRLTVL.

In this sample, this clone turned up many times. For the CDR3, the DNA is TGTGCCAGCAGCTTAGTTCAGCACGGACTTGAAAAACTGTTTTTT. This encodes CASSLVQHGLEKLFF. This sequence joins TRBV7-9 and TRBJ1-4; D not resolved. This CDR3 contains 15 residues. V was cut by 1 base and J by 7 bases, with 13 bases left in between. Germline CDR1 SEHNR, CDR2 FQNEAQ (reference sequence).

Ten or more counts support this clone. CDR3 loop: CASSRQGAINEQYF. CDR3 sequence (DNA): TGTGCCAGCTCACGACAGGGGGCGATTAACGAGCAGTACTTC. The rearrangement joins TRBV18 to TRBJ2-7; 10 nucleotides match TRBD1. V was clipped by 4 bases and J by 5 bases; unmatched bases: 5. CDR1 is KGHSH, CDR2 LQKENI, per germline. The CDR3 has 14 residues.

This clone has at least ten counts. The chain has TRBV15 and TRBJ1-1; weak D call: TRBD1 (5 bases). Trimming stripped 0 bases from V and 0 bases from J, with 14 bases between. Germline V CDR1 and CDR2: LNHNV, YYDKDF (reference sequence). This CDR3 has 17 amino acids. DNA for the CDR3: TGTGCCACCAGCAGAGATCCCAACAGGATAATGAACACTGAAGCTTTCTTT. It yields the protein CATSRDPNRIMNTEAFF.

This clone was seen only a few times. Here the CDR3 reads CASSGWDSRYEQYF. The DNA of the CDR3 is TGTGCCAGCAGCGGATGGGACAGCCGCTACGAGCAGTACTTC. V is TRBV7-2 and J is TRBJ2-5; 7 bases line up with TRBD1. The J call may be incorrect, as the DNA end agrees better with TRBJ2-7. In germline, CDR1 is SGHTA, CDR2 FQGNSA. The CDR3 extends over 14 amino acids.

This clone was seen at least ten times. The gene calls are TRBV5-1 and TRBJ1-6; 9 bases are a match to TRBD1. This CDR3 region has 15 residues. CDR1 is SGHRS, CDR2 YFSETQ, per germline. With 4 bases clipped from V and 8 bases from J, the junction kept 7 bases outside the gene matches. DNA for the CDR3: TGCGCCAGCAGCACCTTGACAGGGGGGGATTCACCCCTCCACTTT. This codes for CASSTLTGGDSPLHF.

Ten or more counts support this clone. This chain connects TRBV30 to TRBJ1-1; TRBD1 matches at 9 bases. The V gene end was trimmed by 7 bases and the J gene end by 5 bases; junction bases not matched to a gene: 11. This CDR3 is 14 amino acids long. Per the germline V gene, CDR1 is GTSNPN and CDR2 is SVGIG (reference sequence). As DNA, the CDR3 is TGTGCCTTATTGCGACAGGGGGTAAGGACTGAAGCTTTCTTT. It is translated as CALLRQGVRTEAFF.

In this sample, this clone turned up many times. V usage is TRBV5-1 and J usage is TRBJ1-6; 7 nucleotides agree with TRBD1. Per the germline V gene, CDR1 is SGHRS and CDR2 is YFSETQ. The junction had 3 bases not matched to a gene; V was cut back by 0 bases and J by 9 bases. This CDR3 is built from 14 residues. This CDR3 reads CASSLDRGPSPLHF. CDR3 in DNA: TGCGCCAGCAGCTTGGATAGGGGGCCTTCACCCCTCCACTTT.

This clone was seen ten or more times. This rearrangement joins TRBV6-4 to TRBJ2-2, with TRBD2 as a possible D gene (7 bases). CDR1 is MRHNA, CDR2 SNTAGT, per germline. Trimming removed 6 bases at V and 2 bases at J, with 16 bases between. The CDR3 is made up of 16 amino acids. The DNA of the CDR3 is TGTGCCAGCAGCCCCTTAGGGGGGGATAACACCGGGGAGCTGTTTTTT. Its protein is CASSPLGGDNTGELFF.

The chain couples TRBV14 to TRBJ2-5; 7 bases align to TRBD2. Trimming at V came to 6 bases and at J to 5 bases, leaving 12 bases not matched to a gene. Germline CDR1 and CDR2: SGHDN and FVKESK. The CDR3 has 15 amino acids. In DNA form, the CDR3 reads TGTGCCAGCAGACACGGGACTACCCGAGGGGAGACCCAGTACTTC. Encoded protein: CASRHGTTRGETQYF.

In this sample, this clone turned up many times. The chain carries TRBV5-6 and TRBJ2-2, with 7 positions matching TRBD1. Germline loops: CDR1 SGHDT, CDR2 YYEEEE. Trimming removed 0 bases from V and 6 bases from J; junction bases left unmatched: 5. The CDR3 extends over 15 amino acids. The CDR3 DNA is TGTGCCAGCAGCTTGGACAGGGGTGAGCCCGGGGAGCTGTTTTTT. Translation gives CASSLDRGEPGELFF.

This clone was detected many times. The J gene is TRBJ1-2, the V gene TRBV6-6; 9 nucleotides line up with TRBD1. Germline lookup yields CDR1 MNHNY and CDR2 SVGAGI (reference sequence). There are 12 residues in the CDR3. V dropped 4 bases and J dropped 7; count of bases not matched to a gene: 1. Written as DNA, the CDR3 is TGTGCCAGCAGTTTGACAGGGGGTGGCTACACCTTC. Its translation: CASSLTGGGYTF.

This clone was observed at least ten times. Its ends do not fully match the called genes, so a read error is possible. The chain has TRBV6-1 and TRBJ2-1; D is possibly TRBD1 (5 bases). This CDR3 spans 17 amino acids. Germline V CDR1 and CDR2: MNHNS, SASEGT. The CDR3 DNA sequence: TGTGCCAGCAGCGAAGGGGCTATGACGAACTCCTACAATGAGCAGTTCTTC. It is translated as CASSEGAMTNSYNEQFF.